This T cell receptor (beta chain) was captured in a study of T cell changes during pregnancy in multiple sclerosis. The CDR3 totals 12 residues. Trimming took 9 bases from V and 8 from J, leaving 16 bases between them. CDR1 is MDHEN and CDR2 is SYDVKM in the germline V gene. Here immunoSEQ multiplex PCR was the method, and the copy in TCRdb shows in-frame clones only, minus some. This table has 30,000 to 50,000 clones, over 75% appearing once. The TCR was taken from a female donor in good health, enrolled as a control in a pregnancy study. The sample here was CD4+ T cells from peripheral blood mononuclear cells, taken in the first trimester of pregnancy. J is TRBJ1-2 and V is TRBV28; D might be TRBD1 (5 bases). The CDR3 DNA follows: TGTGCCAGTGAGGCGCAGTGGGGCGGCTACACCTTC. It codes for CASEAQWGGYTF.